The 7 T cell receptor beta chains reported below all come from one sample, sequenced in a study of T-cell memory formation after mild COVID-19. Each CDR3 protein is one row after TCRdb ran MiXCR on the 5' RACE reads. The sample records 340,000 or so distinct CDR3 sequences, under 15% being singletons. The sample taken for sequencing was PBMCs or a T cell subset sorted from them (not recorded which). The source of these receptors is a young man who had mild COVID-19 (a few samples of this study predate the infection). Cell type and time point are not known.

This clonotype has only a few counts. The chain joins TRBV5-1 to TRBJ1-2, with 7 bases fitting TRBD1. The CDR3 is 16 residues long. Germline V lookup: CDR1 SGHRS, CDR2 YFSETQ. Trimming cost V 3 bases and J 2 bases; bases outside gene matches: 10. The CDR3 spells CASSSEPGQINYGYTF. The CDR3 coding sequence is TGCGCCAGCAGCTCCGAGCCGGGACAGATAAACTATGGCTACACCTTC.

This clonotype was detected many times. V and J are TRBV15 and TRBJ2-5, with TRBD2 identical over 10 bases. The CDR3 runs 15 residues. Germline V gene lookup returns CDR1 LNHNV and CDR2 YYDKDF (reference sequence). The J segment lost 5 bases and the V segment lost 5 bases, leaving 8 bases of the junction unmatched. The chain's CDR3 is CATSFGLAGVETQYF. CDR3 DNA sequence: TGTGCCACCAGCTTCGGGCTAGCGGGGGTGGAGACCCAGTACTTC. Full variable domain (missing parts from reference TRBV15 and TRBJ2-5): DAMVIQNPRYQVTQFGKPVTLSCSQTLNHNVMYWYQQKSSQAPKLLFHYYDKDFNNEADTPDNFQSRRPNTSFCFLDIRSPGLGDTAMYLCATSFGLAGVETQYFGPGTRLLVL.

J is TRBJ1-6 and V is TRBV12-3 or TRBV12-4, with a tentative D call TRBD1 (6 bases). The V and J ends lost 6 bases and 3 bases respectively, with 12 bases between them. The CDR3 runs to 15 residues. CDR3 sequence: CASRPDRRYNSPLHF. CDR3 in DNA: TGTGCCAGCAGACCCGACAGGCGCTATAATTCACCCCTCCACTTT.

In its sample, this clonotype was seen a few times. V is TRBV23-1 and J is TRBJ1-5; D is possibly TRBD1 (6 bases). TRBV23-1 is noted as an ORF with a role that remains uncertain. Trimming shortened V by 4 bases and J by 0 bases, and 13 bases separated the two germline ends. The CDR3 sequence is 16 residues long. CDR3 sequence: CASSPRTANSNQPQHF. CDR3 in DNA: TGCGCCAGCAGTCCTAGGACAGCCAATAGCAATCAGCCCCAGCATTTT.

This rearrangement joins TRBV27 to TRBJ2-3; tentative D call: TRBD1 (5 bases). This CDR3 has 16 residues. From germline, CDR1 is MNHEY and CDR2 SMNVEV (reference sequence). V was shortened by 1 base and J by 2 bases, with 13 bases between the two germline ends. The CDR3 is CASSLLGLLPTDTQYF. CDR3 in DNA: TGTGCCAGCAGTTTATTGGGGCTCCTCCCCACAGATACGCAGTATTTT.

V gene TRBV11-2 combines with J gene TRBJ2-5, with TRBD1 matching over 10 bases. The germline gives CDR1 SGHAT, CDR2 FQNNGV. The V gene end was trimmed by 5 bases and the J gene end by 4 bases; junction bases not matched to a gene: 10. The CDR3 contains 16 residues. As DNA, the CDR3 is TGTGCCAGCAGCCGATTTCCGGGACAGGGGTCAGAGACCCAGTACTTC. It translates to CASSRFPGQGSETQYF. The whole variable domain, remainder taken from reference TRBV11-2 and TRBJ2-5, is EAGVAQSPRYKIIEKRQSVAFWCNPISGHATLYWYQQILGQGPKLLIQFQNNGVVDDSQLPKDRFSAERLKGVDSTLKIQPAKLEDSAVYLCASSRFPGQGSETQYFGPGTRLLVL.

J is TRBJ1-1 and V is TRBV6-5, with a weak D call TRBD1 (6 bases). The V end lost 5 bases, the J end lost 3 bases, and 13 bases lay between the germline ends. Germline V gene lookup returns CDR1 MNHEY and CDR2 SVGAGI. CDR3 length equals 14 residues. The CDR3 region is CASSRGALDTEAFF. Here the CDR3 DNA reads TGTGCCAGCAGTAGGGGGGCGCTGGACACTGAAGCTTTCTTT.